This TCR beta chain came from a study of T cell clusters in autoimmune cytopenias. Study-wide points: The cluster-lack signature was not seen for secondary cytopenia versus chronic lymphocytic leukemia.

TRB amplification used roughly 250 ng of peripheral blood genomic DNA. One tube held mixed TRB-A and TRB-B primer pools for touch-down PCR. TCRdb re-called the multiplex PCR reads and catalogs CDR3 proteins one per entry, DNA excluded. The sample totals about 4,000 distinct CDR3 sequences; its top ten clones hold around a quarter. The length of the CDR3 is 16 residues. Germline CDR1 and CDR2: GTSNPN and SVGIG (reference sequence). For this clonotype: Its antigen is still unknown.

The chain combines TRBV30 with TRBJ1-6. This TCR came from a human donor with an autoimmune cytopenia or autoimmune hepatitis (not recorded which). The sequenced sample was peripheral blood. CDR3 amino acids: CAWNLRGAPDNSPLHF.